Listed below are T cell receptor beta chains from one sample, sequenced in a study of blood T cells in healthy people across ages. TCRdb reprocessed the 5' RACE reads via MiXCR and lists one record per CDR3 protein. The table shows about 970,000 distinct CDR3 sequences, with roughly 50% occurring only once. The sample consisted of blood. The receptors here all came from a woman in her sixties or seventies in good health. The CDR3 runs from the conserved cysteine through the conserved F or W. D genes are given only for firm matches. Clone size appears in some rows only: once, few, many, or a class for an expanded clone.

-	TRBJ2-7	-	TRBV6-2/TRBV6-3	CASSYKGEQYF	TGTGCCAGCAGTTACAAAGGCGAGCAGTACTTC
-	TRBJ2-3	-	TRBV5-4	CASSPAGGTQYF	TGTGCCAGCAGCCCCGCCGGGGGTACGCAGTATTTT
-	TRBJ2-3	few	TRBV14	CASSNAAYDTQYF	TGTGCCAGCAGCAACGCGGCATACGATACGCAGTATTTT
-	TRBJ2-3	few	TRBV4-2	CASSQGVSTDTQYF	TGTGCCAGCAGCCAAGGGGTTAGCACAGATACGCAGTATTTT
TRBD1	TRBJ2-7	few	TRBV7-2	CASSTPGGQYF	TGTGCCAGCAGCACCCCAGGGGGACAGTACTTC
TRBD1	TRBJ2-7	-	TRBV7-9	CASSTRGGAEQYF	TGTGCCAGCAGCACAAGAGGGGGCGCCGAGCAGTACTTC
TRBD2	TRBJ2-1	-	TRBV11-2	CASSLTTSGSGGEQFF	TGTGCCAGCAGCTTAACGACTAGCGGGTCCGGTGGTGAGCAGTTCTTC
-	TRBJ2-2	-	TRBV20-1	CSAPRRQNTGELFF	TGCAGTGCGCCTCGTAGGCAGAACACCGGGGAGCTGTTTTTT
TRBD1	TRBJ2-5	-	TRBV9	CASSVGGQSQETQYF	TGTGCCAGCAGCGTAGGGGGACAGTCCCAAGAGACCCAGTACTTC
-	TRBJ2-6	few	TRBV6-2/TRBV6-3	CASSYWKKPGANVLTF	TGTGCCAGCAGTTACTGGAAGAAACCTGGGGCCAACGTCCTGACTTTC
TRBD1	TRBJ2-5	-	TRBV20-1	CSARSGQGFETQYF	TGCAGTGCTAGGTCGGGACAGGGGTTTGAGACCCAGTACTTC
-	TRBJ1-2	-	TRBV2	CAITQVAYGYTF	TGTGCCATAACGCAGGTTGCCTATGGCTACACCTTC
-	TRBJ2-3	few	TRBV29-1	CSVEAGVPPSTDTQYF	TGCAGCGTTGAAGCGGGAGTCCCCCCCAGCACAGATACGCAGTATTTT
TRBD1	TRBJ1-6	-	TRBV3-1	CASAVGQGDNSPLHF	TGTGCCAGCGCCGTAGGACAGGGGGATAATTCACCCCTCCACTTT
TRBD2	TRBJ2-5	many	TRBV10-3	CAISEVGGKREQYF	TGTGCCATCAGTGAGGTCGGGGGGAAAAGGGAGCAGTACTTC
TRBD1	TRBJ2-2	-	TRBV5-1	CASSPNPTGVGTGELFF	TGCGCCAGCAGCCCTAACCCGACAGGGGTCGGCACCGGGGAGCTGTTTTTT
-	TRBJ2-3	few	TRBV7-2	CASSSVTSTDTQYF	TGTGCCAGCAGCTCAGTGACTAGCACAGATACGCAGTATTTT
-	TRBJ2-5	-	TRBV13	CASSDYSKLSEQYF	TGTGCCAGCAGCGATTACTCCAAGTTGAGTGAGCAGTACTTC
-	TRBJ2-4	-	TRBV6-2/TRBV6-3	CASSYSDRGQYF	TGTGCCAGCAGTTACTCGGACCGGGGGCAGTACTTC
-	TRBJ1-6	-	TRBV4-2	CASSQDGEGYRASPLHF	TGTGCCAGCAGCCAAGATGGGGAGGGGTACAGGGCCTCACCCCTCCACTTT
-	TRBJ2-7	many	TRBV3-1	CASSQEGVGVYEQYF	TGTGCCAGCAGCCAAGAGGGAGTGGGAGTCTACGAGCAGTACTTC
-	TRBJ1-1	-	TRBV18	CASSLGDPNTEAFF	TGTGCCAGCTCCCTAGGGGACCCAAACACTGAAGCTTTCTTT
-	TRBJ1-4	once	TRBV4-1	CASSQVPATNEKLFF	TGCGCCAGCAGCCAAGTTCCAGCAACTAATGAAAAACTGTTTTTT
-	TRBJ2-7	-	TRBV7-8	CASSFESTPSSEQYF	TGTGCCAGCAGCTTTGAGTCGACTCCGAGCAGCGAGCAGTACTTC
-	TRBJ2-3	-	TRBV5-1	CASSSKRTAPDTQYF	TGCGCCAGCAGCTCAAAACGGACAGCCCCGGATACGCAGTATTTT
-	TRBJ2-3	-	TRBV21-1	CASSKARIVRGASDTQYF	TGTGCCAGCAGCAAAGCGAGGATTGTTAGGGGAGCCTCAGATACGCAGTATTTT
-	TRBJ2-5	-	TRBV21-1	CASSNSYRGTRETQYF	TGTGCCAGCAGCAACTCATACAGGGGGACGAGGGAGACCCAGTACTTC
-	TRBJ2-7	-	TRBV10-3	CAISASGRRYEQYF	TGTGCCATCAGTGCTTCAGGACGGCGATACGAGCAGTACTTC
TRBD1	TRBJ2-5	-	TRBV7-2	CASSRDRENKETQYF	TGTGCCAGCAGCCGAGACAGGGAAAACAAAGAGACCCAGTACTTC
-	TRBJ1-1	few	TRBV5-1	CASTFGPPSVDTEAFF	TGCGCCAGCACCTTTGGACCTCCCTCGGTGGACACTGAAGCTTTCTTT
TRBD1	TRBJ1-6	few	TRBV13	CASSRQGNSPLHF	TGTGCCAGCAGTCGACAGGGAAATTCACCCCTCCACTTT
-	TRBJ2-3	-	TRBV27	CASSSSRLVPPDTQYF	TGTGCCAGCAGTTCTTCCCGGCTAGTTCCACCAGATACGCAGTATTTT
-	TRBJ1-6	-	TRBV5-1	CASSLALAPTGRDSPLHF	TGCGCCAGCAGCTTGGCTTTGGCCCCCACTGGGAGGGATTCACCCCTCCACTTT
TRBD2	TRBJ2-1	-	TRBV4-2	CASSQSSLAGGDEQFF	TGTGCCAGCAGCCAATCCTCACTAGCGGGAGGGGATGAGCAGTTCTTC
TRBD2	TRBJ2-1	-	TRBV20-1	CSAKPGLLYNEQFF	TGCAGTGCTAAACCGGGACTACTCTACAATGAGCAGTTCTTC
-	TRBJ2-3	once	TRBV25-1	CAGSDGREGTDTQYF	TGTGCCGGCAGTGATGGAAGGGAGGGCACAGATACGCAGTATTTT
TRBD2	TRBJ2-7	few	TRBV3-1	CASSQDPVRAGGLSYEQYF	TGTGCCAGCAGCCAAGATCCCGTGAGGGCGGGAGGGCTTTCCTACGAGCAGTACTTC
-	TRBJ2-7	-	TRBV27	CASSSRGLREYF	TGTGCCAGCAGTTCCAGGGGTTTGCGGGAGTACTTC
-	TRBJ2-5	-	TRBV6-5	CASSFQRETQYF	TGTGCCAGCAGTTTTCAGAGAGAGACCCAGTACTTC
TRBD2	TRBJ2-3	-	TRBV28	CASSRFGLAGITDTQYF	TGTGCCAGCAGTAGGTTTGGACTAGCGGGGATCACAGATACGCAGTATTTT
TRBD2	TRBJ2-1	medium-sized	TRBV20-1	CSAIKREKLYNEQFF	TGCAGTGCCATAAAGCGGGAAAAACTCTACAATGAGCAGTTCTTC
-	TRBJ2-5	-	TRBV27	CASSLYAQRGKQYF	TGTGCCAGCAGTTTATACGCTCAGAGAGGCAAGCAGTACTTC
-	TRBJ1-4	many	TRBV6-2/TRBV6-3	CASSRDGSNEKLFF	TGTGCCAGCAGCCGGGACGGCTCTAATGAAAAACTGTTTTTT
TRBD2	TRBJ2-3	few	TRBV29-1	CSVLAGSTDTQYF	TGCAGCGTGTTAGCGGGCAGCACAGATACGCAGTATTTT
-	TRBJ2-1	-	TRBV24-1	CATSDLDEVPNEQFF	TGTGCCACCAGTGACCTGGACGAGGTACCCAATGAGCAGTTCTTC
-	TRBJ1-2	-	TRBV30	CAWSLSRGNGYTF	TGTGCCTGGAGCCTCTCGCGCGGGAATGGCTACACCTTC
-	TRBJ1-2	-	TRBV20-1	CSARDSTGGAPLFNYGYTF	TGCAGTGCTAGAGATTCCACCGGGGGGGCCCCTCTCTTTAACTATGGCTACACCTTC
-	TRBJ2-1	few	TRBV4-2	CASSQALGGQYEQFF	TGTGCCAGCAGCCAAGCTTTGGGGGGGCAATATGAGCAGTTCTTC
TRBD1	TRBJ2-3	-	TRBV12-3/TRBV12-4	CASSRDRATDTQYF	TGTGCCAGCAGTCGAGACAGGGCCACAGATACGCAGTATTTT
-	TRBJ2-3	few	TRBV28	CASSTPLERGTDTQYF	TGTGCCAGCAGTACCCCTCTAGAGAGGGGGACAGATACGCAGTATTTT
-	TRBJ1-2	once	TRBV7-8	CASSSNKNFYTF	TGTGCCAGCAGCTCGAACAAGAACTTCTACACCTTC